The 23 T cell receptor beta chains presented below share a single source sample, sequenced in a study of T cells after yellow fever vaccination. TCRdb reprocessed the 5' RACE reads via MiXCR and lists one record per CDR3 protein. The sample lists 96,000 or so distinct CDR3 sequences, 8.9% occurring once. The sample consisted of CD8+ T cells not binding an NS4B(214-222) dextramer, sorted from PBMCs, taken roughly 15 days after the first yellow fever vaccination. Receptors were obtained from a man aged 18-30 years who received the YFV17D yellow fever vaccine.

V usage is TRBV19 and J usage is TRBJ2-1, with D possibly matching TRBD1 (6 bases). Germline V gene sequence: CDR1 LNHDA, CDR2 SQIVND (reference sequence). The CDR3 totals 14 residues. V was trimmed by 4 bases and J by 7 bases, leaving 14 bases between them. CDR3 nucleotide sequence: TGTGCCAGTAGTACTGGACAGTGGATGAATGAGCAGTTCTTC. Translated: CASSTGQWMNEQFF.

The chain links TRBV11-1 to TRBJ1-2; 10 bases line up with TRBD1. J gave up 3 bases and V 1 base, and 11 bases lay outside the gene matches. The CDR3 runs to 18 residues. Looked up from germline, CDR1 is SGHAT and CDR2 is FQDESV (reference sequence). DNA for the CDR3: TGTGCCAGCAGCTTAGATTCCGGGACAGGGGAGAATTACTATGGCTACACCTTC. Protein product: CASSLDSGTGENYYGYTF.

This clonotype was counted between two and nine times. The chain joins TRBV6-2 or TRBV6-3 to TRBJ1-1; D is possibly TRBD1 (5 bases). This CDR3 has 12 residues. Germline lookup yields CDR1 MNHEY and CDR2 SVGEGT. The ends were cut back, 6 bases at V and 4 bases at J, with 9 bases in the middle. The CDR3 nucleotides are TGTGCCAGCAGAGAGGGACCCACTGAAGCTTTCTTT. Translation: CASREGPTEAFF.

The genes are TRBV25-1 and TRBJ1-1, with D tentatively TRBD1 (5 bases). V shed 6 bases and J shed 2 bases, with 10 bases lying between them. CDR3 size: 13 residues. Per the germline V gene, CDR1 is MGHDK and CDR2 is SYGVNS. DNA for the CDR3: TGTGCCAGCAGAAGACAGTCAAACACTGAAGCTTTCTTT. It specifies CASRRQSNTEAFF.

This clonotype appeared many times. V is TRBV5-5 and J is TRBJ2-1; D may match TRBD1 or TRBD2 (5 bases each). Germline loops: CDR1 SGHKS, CDR2 YYEKEE (reference sequence). The CDR3 loop spans 15 amino acids. Trimming took 4 bases from V and 6 from J, leaving 17 bases between them. CDR3 loop: CASSQGPSSGNEQFF. The CDR3 DNA is TGTGCCAGCAGCCAGGGCCCCTCAAGCGGCAATGAGCAGTTCTTC.

There are a few counts of this clonotype. The chain is built from TRBV2 and TRBJ2-5; D might be TRBD1 (6 bases). This CDR3 has 14 amino acids. CDR1 and CDR2 (germline): SNHLY, FYNNEI. Trimming took off 3 bases at V and 4 bases at J, with 12 bases between the two ends. The CDR3, as DNA: TGTGCCAGCAGTGATCAGGGGATGTTAGAGACCCAGTACTTC. Residues: CASSDQGMLETQYF.

This clonotype was found a few times. The chain couples TRBV27 to TRBJ2-5, with TRBD2 identical over 11 bases. With V trimmed by 4 bases and J by 0 bases, 4 bases remained unmatched. In germline, CDR1 is MNHEY, CDR2 SMNVEV (reference sequence). The CDR3 is made up of 16 amino acids. In DNA form, the CDR3 reads TGTGCCAGCAGTTCGAGACTAGCGGGGTACCAAGAGACCCAGTACTTC. Amino acids: CASSSRLAGYQETQYF.

Many counts were recorded for this clonotype. The CDR3 region has the DNA TGTGCCAGCAGTTCCCGCCAGGGCGGTGACGAAGAGACCCAGTACTTC. Protein sequence: CASSSRQGGDEETQYF. The chain is built from TRBV6-7 and TRBJ2-5; possible D gene TRBD1, 5 bases. TRBV6-7 counts as an open reading frame of uncertain function. The CDR3 has 16 residues. V was clipped by 4 bases and J by 3 bases, with 18 bases between them.

The chain joins TRBV14 to TRBJ1-4; D not certain. This CDR3 has 15 amino acids. Trimming took off 3 bases at V and 5 bases at J, with 13 bases between the two ends. The germline CDR1 and CDR2 sequences are SGHDN and FVKESK. The CDR3: CASSHTTAPNEKLFF. The CDR3 nucleotides are TGTGCCAGCAGCCATACGACCGCACCAAATGAAAAACTGTTTTTT.

This clonotype occurred a few times. The chain joins TRBV4-1 to TRBJ1-3; D is unresolved. The germline CDR1 and CDR2 sequences are MGHRA and YSYEKL. The CDR3 loop spans 18 amino acids. The V end lost 1 base, the J end lost 0 bases, and 16 bases lay between the germline ends. Written as DNA, the CDR3 is TGCGCCAGCAGCCAAGTGGGGAGAGGGATCTACTCTGGAAACACCATATATTTT. Translation gives CASSQVGRGIYSGNTIYF.

The sample holds a few counts of this clonotype. The genes are TRBV6-5 and TRBJ1-2; D is ambiguous. V lost 0 bases and J lost 4, with 12 bases in between. CDR3 size: 15 residues. Germline lookup yields CDR1 MNHEY and CDR2 SVGAGI. In DNA form, the CDR3 reads TGTGCCAGCAGTTACTCGAGATGGAACCGCTATGGCTACACCTTC. This codes for CASSYSRWNRYGYTF.

J is TRBJ2-2 and V is TRBV7-8; 13 bases are a match to TRBD2. The CDR3 is made up of 19 amino acids. CDR1 and CDR2 (germline): SGHVS, FQNEAQ. V lost 2 bases and J lost 1; bases outside the gene matches: 7. CDR3 sequence: CASSLLGLAGARNTGELFF. In nucleotides, the CDR3 is TGTGCCAGCAGCTTACTTGGACTAGCGGGGGCCCGGAACACCGGGGAGCTGTTTTTT.

The J gene is TRBJ2-2, the V gene TRBV5-4; tentatively, D is TRBD1 or TRBD2 (6 bases each). Germline values: CDR1 SGHNT, CDR2 YYREEE (reference sequence). The CDR3 runs 15 residues. The V and J ends lost 0 bases and 2 bases respectively, with 8 bases between them. The CDR3 region has the DNA TGTGCCAGCAGCTTGGAGGGGGGAAACACCGGGGAGCTGTTTTTT. Translated: CASSLEGGNTGELFF.

This clonotype was counted many times. The chain employs TRBV7-9 and TRBJ1-1; D may be TRBD1 (5 bases). The V gene lost 3 bases and the J gene lost 5 bases, with 7 bases spanning the gap. The CDR3 contains 12 residues. Germline lookup yields CDR1 SEHNR and CDR2 FQNEAQ (reference sequence). CDR3 DNA: TGTGCCAGCAGCTTCGCAGGGACTGAAGCTTTCTTT. Its protein product is CASSFAGTEAFF.

The gene calls are TRBV12-3 or TRBV12-4 and TRBJ1-6; TRBD1 is a possible D gene (5 bases). Trimming cost V 5 bases and J 3 bases, with 17 bases left between them. The length of the CDR3 is 17 residues. CDR3 loop: CASSGTRGTDYNSPLHF. DNA of the CDR3: TGTGCCAGCAGTGGTACCCGCGGGACGGACTATAATTCACCCCTCCACTTT.

The chain links TRBV11-2 to TRBJ2-1; D call uncertain. This CDR3 spans 12 amino acids. Germline V lookup: CDR1 SGHAT, CDR2 FQNNGV. V was shortened by 0 bases and J by 9 bases, with 6 bases between the two germline ends. Here the CDR3 DNA reads TGTGCCAGCAGCTTAGATGCGCGTGAGCAGTTCTTC. Protein product: CASSLDAREQFF.

This rearrangement joins TRBV7-3 to TRBJ2-3; TRBD2 aligns across 9 bases. Germline V gene lookup returns CDR1 SGHTA and CDR2 FQGTGA. J lost 0 bases, V lost 1 base, and 5 bases had no gene match. The CDR3 covers 17 residues. In nucleotides, the CDR3 is TGTGCCAGCAGCTTAATCGCTAGCGGGGAAAGCACAGATACGCAGTATTTT. Amino acids: CASSLIASGESTDTQYF.

This chain joins TRBV27 and TRBJ2-2, with TRBD1 matching 7 bases. CDR3 length: 16 residues. V lost 5 bases and J lost 6; bases outside the gene matches: 12. From germline, CDR1 is MNHEY and CDR2 SMNVEV (reference sequence). CDR3 in DNA: TGTGCCAGCAGTGCCCGACAGGGTCGATGGCCCGGGGAGCTGTTTTTT. Amino acids: CASSARQGRWPGELFF.

This clonotype occurred a few times. The rearrangement joins TRBV11-2 to TRBJ2-7; 16 bases align to TRBD2. Trimming cost V 5 bases and J 0 bases; bases outside gene matches: 4. CDR3 length equals 17 residues. CDR1 and CDR2 (germline): SGHAT, FQNNGV. The chain's CDR3 is CASSPGTSGGGSYEQYF. The CDR3 region has the DNA TGTGCCAGCAGCCCTGGGACTAGCGGGGGGGGCTCCTACGAGCAGTACTTC.

The table lists this clonotype with a few counts. The rearrangement links TRBV25-1 to TRBJ2-4; D call uncertain. There are 14 residues in the CDR3. Trimming stripped 6 bases from V and 8 bases from J, with 17 bases between. The V gene's germline CDR1 is MGHDK and CDR2 SYGVNS. The CDR3, as DNA: TGTGCCAGCAGGGGAATAGGCCACTTGGACATTCAGTACTTC. It translates to CASRGIGHLDIQYF.

This clonotype was seen ten or more times. This rearrangement joins TRBV29-1 to TRBJ2-1; D uncertain. This CDR3 has 13 residues. Germline-derived CDR1 and CDR2 are SQVTM and ANQGSEA. Trimming removed 4 bases at V and 1 base at J, with 8 bases between. This chain's CDR3 is CSVVQASYNEQFF. DNA for the CDR3: TGCAGCGTTGTTCAGGCTTCCTACAATGAGCAGTTCTTC.

The V and J genes are TRBV9 and TRBJ2-1, with 8 bases matching TRBD2. The CDR3 is 15 amino acids. V shed 4 bases and J 3 bases; nucleotides not matched to a gene: 6. CDR1 and CDR2 from the germline V gene are SGDLS and YYNGEE. In DNA form, the CDR3 reads TGTGCCAGCAGCTCCCGGGGGGGCATCTACAATGAGCAGTTCTTC. Its protein product is CASSSRGGIYNEQFF.

CDR3 in DNA: TGTGCCAGCACCGAGGAGACAGACCAAGAGACCCAGTACTTC. It specifies CASTEETDQETQYF. V usage is TRBV7-9 and J usage is TRBJ2-5; tentative D call: TRBD1 (5 bases). The germline V gene has CDR1 SEHNR and CDR2 FQNEAQ (reference sequence). Trimming stripped 7 bases from V and 0 bases from J, with 12 bases between. This CDR3 region has 14 residues.